The 9 T cell receptor beta chains below come from one sample, sequenced in a study of blood T cells in healthy people across ages. Primers used in a second PCR of about 7 to 12 cycles were a sample-barcoded 5' primer and a J-beta primer mix. MiXCR, applied by TCRdb to the 5' RACE reads, yields one record per CDR3 protein. Among around 700,000 distinct CDR3 sequences listed, around 25% were seen once. The same sample was also studied in work on T cells of mothers and their children.

The specimen was blood. The receptor set was obtained from a boy aged 5-17 years in good health.

This clonotype occurred a few times. This chain links TRBV7-2 with TRBJ2-5, with 7 bases lining up with TRBD2. The ends lost 5 bases at V and 2 bases at J; junction bases unmatched: 14. CDR1 is SGHTA, CDR2 FQGNSA, per germline. This CDR3 comprises 17 residues. This CDR3 reads CASSLHRLADKQETQYF. The CDR3 region has the DNA TGTGCCAGCAGCCTCCATCGGCTAGCGGATAAACAAGAGACCCAGTACTTC.

The chain is built from TRBV10-3 and TRBJ2-7; D uncertain. With 2 bases removed from V and 2 bases from J, the gap between germline ends came to 13 bases. This CDR3 has 15 amino acids. Germline CDR1 and CDR2: ENHRY and SYGVKD. CDR3 nucleotide sequence: TGTGCCATCAGTGAGAGACAATACGGCCCCTACGAGCAGTACTTC. Protein product: CAISERQYGPYEQYF.

The chain recombines TRBV7-9 with TRBJ1-2; D is possibly TRBD1 (5 bases). Between the trimmed V and J ends, which lost 1 base and 5 bases, there was a span of 11 bases. The CDR3 loop spans 14 amino acids. Per the germline V gene, CDR1 is SEHNR and CDR2 is FQNEAQ (reference sequence). CDR3 DNA sequence: TGTGCCAGCAGCTTAGGGGGCGGTTTATATGGCTACACCTTC. It yields the protein CASSLGGGLYGYTF.

This clonotype was detected a few times. The chain uses TRBV23-1 and TRBJ2-5, with D possibly TRBD2 on 5 matching bases. Being an ORF, TRBV23-1 has a function that is uncertain. Trimming took off 4 bases at V and 14 bases at J, with 17 bases between the two ends. This CDR3 has 12 residues. The CDR3: CASSRPDYNFYF. The CDR3 DNA follows: TGCGCCAGCAGTCGACCAGACTACAATTTTTACTTC.

The chain uses TRBV3-1 and TRBJ2-1, with D possibly TRBD2 on 5 matching bases. This CDR3 region has 17 residues. Trimming left V 0 bases short and J 5 bases short, with 17 bases between. Germline-derived CDR1 and CDR2 are LGHDT and YNNKEL (reference sequence). The CDR3 region has the DNA TGTGCCAGCAGCCAAGAAGTCTCCAGCGGTCCCCACAATGAGCAGTTCTTC. Amino acids: CASSQEVSSGPHNEQFF.

This clonotype turned up a few times. V gene TRBV7-2 combines with J gene TRBJ2-2; tentatively, D is TRBD1 or TRBD2 (5 bases each). Per the germline V gene, CDR1 is SGHTA and CDR2 is FQGNSA. Trimming removed 8 bases from V and 1 base from J, with 8 bases in between. There are 13 residues in the CDR3. For the CDR3, the DNA is TGTGCCAGCGGGACCGTGAACACCGGGGAGCTGTTTTTT. Translating it yields CASGTVNTGELFF. Together with reference TRBV7-2 and TRBJ2-2, the CDR3 gives the full variable domain: GAGVSQSPSNKVTEKGKDVELRCDPISGHTALYWYRQSLGQGLEFLIYFQGNSAPDKSGLPSDRFSAERTGGSVSTLTIQRTQQEDSAVYLCASGTVNTGELFFGEGSRLTVL.

This clonotype was seen repeatedly, ten times or more. The chain carries TRBV25-1 and TRBJ2-5; 11 bases are a match to TRBD2. The ends lost 4 bases at V and 2 bases at J; junction bases unmatched: 6. Germline CDR1 reads MGHDK; CDR2 reads SYGVNS. The CDR3 totals 16 residues. CDR3 residues: CASSARLAGFQETQYF. In DNA form, the CDR3 reads TGTGCCAGCAGTGCCCGACTAGCGGGGTTTCAAGAGACCCAGTACTTC.

This clonotype has just a few counts. The rearrangement links TRBV21-1 to TRBJ2-4; TRBD1, the table's D call, was not compared with the DNA. TRBV21-1 is shown as a pseudogene. CDR3 length: 17 residues. CDR3 DNA: TGTGCCAGCAGCATGGGACAGGGAATTTGGGCCAAAAACATTCAGTACTTC. As protein: CASSMGQGIWAKNIQYF.

This clonotype occurred a few times. The CDR3 loop is CASSQTTGTDSYEQYF. DNA for the CDR3: TGTGCCAGCAGCCAGACCACAGGGACAGATTCCTACGAGCAGTACTTC. The chain uses TRBV11-2 and TRBJ2-7, with 7 bases aligning to TRBD1. The CDR3 is 16 residues long. V lost 5 bases, J lost 1 base, and 11 bases stayed unmatched. Germline V gene data show CDR1 as SGHAT and CDR2 as FQNNGV.